This T cell receptor (beta chain) was obtained from a study of prognosis after radiotherapy for stage I lung cancer. TCR beta CDR3 amplification from genomic DNA was performed by two-round multiplex PCR. TRBV and TRBJ genes each had their own specific primers in first-round PCR. One entry per CDR3 protein, called by TCRdb with MiXCR from the multiplex PCR reads. Among 20,000 to 30,000 distinct CDR3 sequences listed, approximately 40% were seen once. This clonotype was seen at least ten times. The antigen remains unidentified. V lost 8 bases to trimming and J lost 5 bases; unmatched junction nucleotides: 6. The CDR3 runs 13 residues. The germline CDR1 and CDR2 sequences are SNHLY and FYNNEI. Findings and limits, study-wide: Counted unique TCR clones declined after stereotactic body radiation therapy (median approximately 9,600 versus 7,200).

This clonotype originated in a donor aged 50 or older with non-small cell lung cancer. Sequencing was performed on PBMCs, taken before or after stereotactic body radiation therapy (not recorded which). The chain joins TRBV2 to TRBJ2-1; 7 bases agree with TRBD2. The CDR3 protein is CASCRDYNNEQFF. In DNA form, the CDR3 reads TGTGCCAGCTGCCGGGACTATAACAATGAGCAGTTCTTC.